In this sample, the clone carrying this T cell receptor beta chain turned up once. Its antigen is not known. Recruitment covered hyperthyroidism patients aged 18 to 65 whose new diagnosis was of under 2 months' duration. Amplified material comprised TCR beta CDR3 regions derived from RNA transcripts. Second-round multiplex PCR came after a first-round RT-PCR that employed HTBI primers. TCRdb analysed the multiplex PCR reads with MiXCR anew, one entry per CDR3 protein. Among 500,000 to 600,000 distinct CDR3 sequences listed, about two fifths were seen once. This entry belongs to a study of Graves' ophthalmopathy and Graves' hyperthyroidism. The CDR3 is made up of 14 amino acids. Deletions cut 2 bases from V and 1 base from J, with 8 bases between. The germline gives CDR1 SGHTA, CDR2 FQGNSA. Study observations and caveats: Also, most clonotypes expanded in the thyroid above 0.001 frequency appeared in blood. With a specificity of roughly 72% and a sensitivity of 60% to 71%, the model predicted ophthalmopathy progression.

Sequencing was performed on peripheral blood or thyroid tissue (not recorded which). V usage is TRBV7-2 and J usage is TRBJ1-1; no definite D call. The clonotype was recovered from an adult man with Graves' hyperthyroidism. This chain's CDR3 is CASSLSYKNTEAFF. CDR3 DNA sequence: TGTGCCAGCAGCTTATCCTACAAGAACACTGAAGCTTTCTTT. Supplemented by reference TRBV7-2 and TRBJ1-1, the full variable domain reads GAGVSQSPSNKVTEKGKDVELRCDPISGHTALYWYRQSLGQGLEFLIYFQGNSAPDKSGLPSDRFSAERTGGSVSTLTIQRTQQEDSAVYLCASSLSYKNTEAFFGQGTRLTVV.